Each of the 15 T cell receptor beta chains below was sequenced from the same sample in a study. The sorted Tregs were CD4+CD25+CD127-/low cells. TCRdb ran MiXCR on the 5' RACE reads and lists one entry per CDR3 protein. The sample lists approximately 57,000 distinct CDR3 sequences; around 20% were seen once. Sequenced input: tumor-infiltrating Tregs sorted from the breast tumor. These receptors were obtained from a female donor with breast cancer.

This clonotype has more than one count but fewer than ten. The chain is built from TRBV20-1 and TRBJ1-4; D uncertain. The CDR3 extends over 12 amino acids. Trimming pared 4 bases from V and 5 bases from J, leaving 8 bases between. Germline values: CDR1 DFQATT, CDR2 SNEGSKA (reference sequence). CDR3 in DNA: TGCAGTGCTAAAGAGGGAAATGAAAAACTGTTTTTT. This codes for CSAKEGNEKLFF.

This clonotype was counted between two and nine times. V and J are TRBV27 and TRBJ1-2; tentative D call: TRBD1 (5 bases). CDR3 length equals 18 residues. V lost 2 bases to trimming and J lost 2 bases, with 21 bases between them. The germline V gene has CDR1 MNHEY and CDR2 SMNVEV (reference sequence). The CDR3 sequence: CASSLTVGPGRSNYGYTF. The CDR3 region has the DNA TGTGCCAGCAGTTTAACGGTGGGGCCGGGCAGATCGAACTATGGCTACACCTTC.

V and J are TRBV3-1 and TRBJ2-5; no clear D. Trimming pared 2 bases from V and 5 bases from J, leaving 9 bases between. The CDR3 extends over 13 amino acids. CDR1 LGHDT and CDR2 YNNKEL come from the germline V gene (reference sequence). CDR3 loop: CASSQPGWETQYF. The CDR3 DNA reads TGTGCCAGCAGCCAACCGGGCTGGGAGACCCAGTACTTC.

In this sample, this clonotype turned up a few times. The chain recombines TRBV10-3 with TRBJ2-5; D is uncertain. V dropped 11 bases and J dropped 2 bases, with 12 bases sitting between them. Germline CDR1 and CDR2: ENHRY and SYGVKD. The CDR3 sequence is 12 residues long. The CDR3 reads CAPHISQETQYF. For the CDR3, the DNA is TGTGCCCCTCACATATCGCAAGAGACCCAGTACTTC.

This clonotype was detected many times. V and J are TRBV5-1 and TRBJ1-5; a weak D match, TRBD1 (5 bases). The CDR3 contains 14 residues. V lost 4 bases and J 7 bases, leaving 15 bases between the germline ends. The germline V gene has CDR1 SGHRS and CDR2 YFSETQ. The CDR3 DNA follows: TGCGCCAGCAGCGTGGACAACCCGGGACAGCCCCAGCATTTT. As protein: CASSVDNPGQPQHF.

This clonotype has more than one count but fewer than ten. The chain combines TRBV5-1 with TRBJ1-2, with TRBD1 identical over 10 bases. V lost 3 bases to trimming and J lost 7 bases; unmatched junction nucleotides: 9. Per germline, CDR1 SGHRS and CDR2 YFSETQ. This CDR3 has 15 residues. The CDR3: CASSSGTGASSGYTF. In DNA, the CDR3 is TGCGCCAGCAGCTCCGGGACAGGGGCGTCGAGTGGCTACACCTTC.

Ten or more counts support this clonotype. In nucleotides, the CDR3 is TGTGCCAGCAGCGCCTCGGACCGTCTTTACGAGCAGTACTTC. Protein: CASSASDRLYEQYF. J is TRBJ2-7 and V is TRBV9; D not certain. The germline V and J ends were trimmed by 3 bases and 4 bases, with 14 bases remaining between them. CDR3 length: 14 residues. CDR1 SGDLS and CDR2 YYNGEE come from the germline V gene.

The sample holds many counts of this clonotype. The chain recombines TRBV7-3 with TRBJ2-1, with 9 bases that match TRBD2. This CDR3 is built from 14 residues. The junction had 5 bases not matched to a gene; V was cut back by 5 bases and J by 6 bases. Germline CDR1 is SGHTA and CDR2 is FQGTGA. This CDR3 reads CASSAQLAGNEQFF. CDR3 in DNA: TGTGCCAGCAGCGCCCAACTAGCGGGCAATGAGCAGTTCTTC. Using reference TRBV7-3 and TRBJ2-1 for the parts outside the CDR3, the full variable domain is GAGVSQTPSNKVTEKGKYVELRCDPISGHTALYWYRQSLGQGPEFLIYFQGTGAADDSGLPNDRFFAVRPEGSVSTLKIQRTERGDSAVYLCASSAQLAGNEQFFGPGTRLTVL.

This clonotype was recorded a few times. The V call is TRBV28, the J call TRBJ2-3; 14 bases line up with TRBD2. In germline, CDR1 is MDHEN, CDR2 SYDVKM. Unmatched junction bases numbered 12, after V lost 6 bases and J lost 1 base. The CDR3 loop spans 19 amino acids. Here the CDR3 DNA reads TGTGCCAGCAGCCCTACCGGGACTAGCGGGAGATGGGGCACAGATACGCAGTATTTT. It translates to CASSPTGTSGRWGTDTQYF.

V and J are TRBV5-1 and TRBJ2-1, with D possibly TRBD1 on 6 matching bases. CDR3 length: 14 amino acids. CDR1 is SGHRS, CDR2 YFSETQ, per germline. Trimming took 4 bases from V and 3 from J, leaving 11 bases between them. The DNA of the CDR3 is TGCGCCAGCAGCCGACCAGGGGACTACAATGAGCAGTTCTTC. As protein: CASSRPGDYNEQFF.

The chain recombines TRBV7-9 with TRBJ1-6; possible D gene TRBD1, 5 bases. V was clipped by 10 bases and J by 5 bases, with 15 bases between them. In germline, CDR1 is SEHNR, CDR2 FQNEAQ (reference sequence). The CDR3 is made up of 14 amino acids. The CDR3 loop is CATTGQGDNSPLHF. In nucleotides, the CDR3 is TGTGCCACTACGGGGCAGGGTGATAATTCACCCCTCCACTTT.

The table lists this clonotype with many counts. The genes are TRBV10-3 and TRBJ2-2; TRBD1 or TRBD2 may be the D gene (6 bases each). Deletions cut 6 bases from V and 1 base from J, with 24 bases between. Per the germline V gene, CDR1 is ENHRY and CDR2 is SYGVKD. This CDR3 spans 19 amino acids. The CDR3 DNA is TGTGCCATCAGGGGGGGCGAGGGGACGAGTCAAAGGAACACCGGGGAGCTGTTTTTT. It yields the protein CAIRGGEGTSQRNTGELFF.

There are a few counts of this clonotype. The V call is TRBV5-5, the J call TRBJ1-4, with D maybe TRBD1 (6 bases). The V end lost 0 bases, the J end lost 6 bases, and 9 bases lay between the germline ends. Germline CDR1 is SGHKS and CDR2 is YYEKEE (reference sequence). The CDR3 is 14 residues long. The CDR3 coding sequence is TGTGCCAGCAGCTTGGGGCAGGGGTATGAAAAACTGTTTTTT. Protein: CASSLGQGYEKLFF. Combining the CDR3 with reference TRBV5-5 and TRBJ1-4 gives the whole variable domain DAGVTQSPTHLIKTRGQQVTLRCSPISGHKSVSWYQQVLGQGPQFIFQYYEKEERGRGNFPDRFSARQFPNYSSELNVNALLLGDSALYLCASSLGQGYEKLFFGSGTQLSVL.

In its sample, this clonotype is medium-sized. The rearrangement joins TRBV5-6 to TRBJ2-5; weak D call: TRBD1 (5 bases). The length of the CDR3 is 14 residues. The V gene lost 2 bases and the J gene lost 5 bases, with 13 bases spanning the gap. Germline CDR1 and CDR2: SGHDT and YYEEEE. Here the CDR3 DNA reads TGTGCCAGCAGCTTTCTAGACAGTTTGGAGACCCAGTACTTC. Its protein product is CASSFLDSLETQYF.

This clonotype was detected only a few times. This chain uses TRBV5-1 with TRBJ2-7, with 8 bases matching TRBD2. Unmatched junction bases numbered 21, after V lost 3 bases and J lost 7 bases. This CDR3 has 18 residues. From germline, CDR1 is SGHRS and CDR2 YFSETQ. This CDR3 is CASSSVLGLTSEEEEQYF. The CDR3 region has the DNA TGCGCCAGCAGCTCGGTCTTGGGATTGACTAGCGAGGAGGAGGAGCAGTACTTC.